The sequence of this TCR beta chain was determined in a study of shared clonotypes between healthy human individuals (TCRdb year 2020). For the study in its entirety: The cohort comprised two women and a few men aged 18 to 49 years. For each donor, CD4 naive and CD4 memory were each run on three plates, CD8 naive on two plates, and CD8 memory on one plate. Blood TCR repertoires of five healthy adults were deeply sequenced to estimate repertoire size and the extent of clonotype sharing between individuals. Different laboratories and diverse techniques were used to prepare libraries and sequence TCR repertoires, to increase sequencing depth and limit assay-specific biases. Between about 0.94 and 8.9 billion PBMCs per donor were obtained by leukapheresis.

According to the germline V gene, CDR1 reads SGHRS and CDR2 reads YFSETQ. The V and J ends are trimmed by 5 bases and 3 bases, leaving 21 bases between them. The CDR3, from cysteine to phenylalanine, totals 16 residues. Only the CDR3 DNA is retained, 48 bases long and in frame from the first base. Using the deep immunoSEQ assay, multiplex PCR amplified TCR CDR3 regions from genomic DNA. Extracted genomic DNA from each cell subset was spread evenly across all wells of several immunoSEQ 96-well plates, with each plate serving as a replicate. For sorted subsets, 200 to 250 ng of genomic DNA, equivalent to tens of thousands of T cell genomes, went into each replicate PCR. Purified libraries were quantified with a Qubit 3.0 fluorometer, sized on a Bioanalyzer 2100, and re-quantified with the KAPA Library Quantification kit. Every immunoSEQ 96-well plate was sequenced on a separate single-read 150-cycle Illumina NextSeq 550 flow cell. As for the original processing: The immunoSEQ output contained only junctional sequences without quality scores, so filtering could not match that applied to full-length reads. To assign V/J genes and CDR3, sequences were annotated against IMGT germline references using PyIR, a Python wrapper for IgBLAST v1.9. Reads were filtered out if the reads had weak V/J assignments (E-value above 1e-6), no CDR3, stop codons, out-of-frame junctions, or ambiguous translated residues. V3J clonotypes were defined as sequences sharing the same inferred V gene, J gene, and CDR3 amino acid sequence. The percentage overlap between two repertoires was calculated by dividing the number of shared unique clonotypes by the size of the smaller repertoire. RTK rarefaction, the Chao1 estimator, and Recon v2.1 estimates of unobserved clonotypes were used to assess repertoire richness. OLGA was used to compute generation probabilities for all TCRbeta clonotypes that the gDNA method yielded from several donors. The table comes from immuneACCESS by way of TCRdb, which keeps in-frame sequences with V and J called. Part of the clones is missing from these tables; in studies checked, under half for an unresolved V gene and the rest for unknown reasons. D and trimming were read from the DNA, whereas the V and J calls and clone size are those reported in that table. In this sample the table shows 2.3 million or so clones, 85% to 95% of which occur a single time. Under 0.45% of the sample is held by the ten biggest clonotypes.

Donors were healthy HIV-negative adults with no recently reported acute infections or vaccinations. All donors were Caucasian adults living in Nashville, Tennessee, USA. Magnetic negative selection was used to enrich CD4+ T cells, after which naive cells were positively selected on CD45RA and the negative fraction became the memory subset. After blood collection by leukapheresis, PBMCs were isolated using Ficoll-Histopaque density gradient centrifugation and then cryopreserved in the vapor phase of liquid nitrogen. Analytical flow cytometry was used to check the purity and quantity of every magnetically sorted T cell population. Genomic DNA was isolated from each sorted fraction and quantified by UV absorbance on a Nanodrop 2000c. Regarding this clone: It lacks a known antigen. No per-base quality is available; no much larger clone lies one base away.

The study at large found these results: Across several donors, roughly 5.1% of naive CD4, 3% to 4% of naive CD8, approximately 2.5% of memory CD4, and 0.4% of memory CD8 clonotypes were shared. The genetic and exposure-history diversity represented was limited by the small number of donors. Clonotypes shared by all four sorted-subset donors showed higher generation probabilities than non-shared clonotypes. Naive subsets generally had larger estimated clonotype richness than memory subsets did. Rarefaction of sorted-subset datasets indicated incomplete sequencing despite the large sequencing depth. Only blood was sampled, and tissue TCR repertoires likely differ from those in blood. Based on pairwise subsampling, the degree of clonotype sharing among donors was expected to be affected by sequencing depth.

The receptor was derived from a man aged 18 to 29 in good health. Some clones in this sample may be carry-over from other donors' samples. The chain is made from TRBV5-1 and TRBJ2-7, with the D call perhaps TRBD1 or TRBD2, each one matching 5 bases. Sequenced material: naive CD4+ T cells from PBMCs. This specimen's cell subset or site label, interpreted: CD45RA+ positively selected. This receptor carries the CDR3 CASRFSGPQALYEQYF. The sequenced DNA is TGCGCCAGCAGATTTTCGGGACCACAGGCCCTCTACGAGCAGTACTTC.